Shown below are 17 T cell receptor beta chains from a single sample sequenced in a study of blood T cell repertoires in COVID-19. This table comes from immunoSEQ multiplex PCR, and its TCRdb copy is limited to in-frame clones, with some not included. The sample records tens of thousands of clones, over 80% being singletons. Sequencing used peripheral blood. These receptors all come from a man aged 65 to 85 with acute or convalescent COVID-19.

This chain links TRBV29-1 with TRBJ1-1, with a possible D match to TRBD1 (5 bases). The CDR3 length is 11 residues. V was pared by 0 bases and J by 10 bases, with 9 bases between. Germline loops: CDR1 SQVTM, CDR2 ANQGSEA. The CDR3 coding sequence is TGCAGCGTTGAAGATCAGGGAAGAGCTTTCTTT. It is translated as CSVEDQGRAFF.

The chain carries TRBV2 and TRBJ1-1; D is undetermined. The CDR3 length is 13 residues. The V gene's germline CDR1 is SNHLY and CDR2 FYNNEI. Between the trimmed V and J ends, which lost 7 bases and 1 base, there was a span of 10 bases. The CDR3 region has the DNA TGTGCCAGCAAAGTAACACAGAACACTGAAGCTTTCTTT. This codes for CASKVTQNTEAFF. Variable domain in full (rest from reference TRBV2 and TRBJ1-1): EPEVTQTPSHQVTQMGQEVILRCVPISNHLYFYWYRQILGQKVEFLVSFYNNEISEKSEIFDDQFSVERPDGSNFTLKIRSTKLEDSAMYFCASKVTQNTEAFFGQGTRLTVV.

The rearrangement joins TRBV5-1 to TRBJ1-2; D unresolved. Trimming removed 0 bases from V and 8 bases from J, with 8 bases in between. Germline loops: CDR1 SGHRS, CDR2 YFSETQ. This CDR3 has 12 amino acids. The chain's CDR3 is CASSLEAGGYTF. In DNA form, the CDR3 reads TGCGCCAGCAGCTTGGAGGCGGGGGGCTACACCTTC.

This clone was seen only once. This chain joins TRBV29-1 and TRBJ2-4, with D perhaps matching TRBD2 (5 bases). The CDR3 loop spans 12 amino acids. The V and J ends lost 6 bases and 10 bases respectively, with 16 bases between them. The germline CDR1 and CDR2 sequences are SQVTM and ANQGSEA. CDR3: CSVRAVDRIQYF. The CDR3, as DNA: TGCAGCGTCCGAGCGGTCGACCGAATTCAGTACTTC.

This clone was recorded at least ten times. V gene TRBV6-5 combines with J gene TRBJ2-2; 10 nucleotides align to TRBD1. The CDR3 length is 14 residues. Germline CDR1 MNHEY, CDR2 SVGAGI. V lost 6 bases and J lost 7; bases outside the gene matches: 5. CDR3 bases: TGTGCCAGCAGAGACAGGGGGCCGGGCGGGGAGCTGTTTTTT. Protein sequence: CASRDRGPGGELFF.

The CDR3 protein is CASSRVQGLDTQYF. The CDR3 nucleotides read TGCGCCAGCAGCCGAGTACAGGGGCTGGATACGCAGTATTTT. The chain is built from TRBV4-3 and TRBJ2-3, with 7 bases aligning to TRBD1. This CDR3 region has 14 residues. Trimming at V came to 4 bases and at J to 6 bases, leaving 7 bases not matched to a gene. CDR1 is LGHNA, CDR2 YSLEER, per germline.

This clone is a singleton in its sample. This chain links TRBV6-5 with TRBJ1-1, with 12 positions matching TRBD1. Germline trimming cut 4 bases from V and 3 bases from J; bases unmatched to any gene: 3. The germline V gene has CDR1 MNHEY and CDR2 SVGAGI. The CDR3 covers 15 residues. The CDR3 nucleotides read TGTGCCAGCAGTTCGGGACAGGGGGCACACACTGAAGCTTTCTTT. Translated: CASSSGQGAHTEAFF.

This clone was seen a handful of times. V is TRBV29-1 and J is TRBJ1-1; a weak D match, TRBD1 (6 bases). Germline CDR1 reads SQVTM; CDR2 reads ANQGSEA. The length of the CDR3 is 12 residues. Trimming took 7 bases from V and 1 from J, leaving 10 bases between them. The CDR3 nucleotides are TGCAGCGCTGGACAGCAGAACACTGAAGCTTTCTTT. This encodes CSAGQQNTEAFF.

V is TRBV6-5 and J is TRBJ1-2; a weak D match, TRBD1 (5 bases). Between the trimmed V and J ends, which lost 0 bases and 6 bases, there was a span of 17 bases. The CDR3 loop spans 16 amino acids. Germline-derived CDR1 and CDR2 are MNHEY and SVGAGI. Here the CDR3 reads CASSYSTGRLWDGYTF. The CDR3 coding sequence is TGTGCCAGCAGTTACTCAACAGGAAGACTTTGGGATGGCTACACCTTC.

The CDR3 loop reads CSVTFPSGGTQETQYF. As DNA, the CDR3 is TGCAGCGTTACCTTCCCTAGCGGGGGGACCCAAGAGACCCAGTACTTC. V usage is TRBV29-1 and J usage is TRBJ2-5; 11 nucleotides align to TRBD2. From germline, CDR1 is SQVTM and CDR2 ANQGSEA. V was clipped by 5 bases and J by 1 base; unmatched bases: 9. The CDR3 is 16 amino acids. The variable domain in full, with the rest retrieved from reference TRBV29-1 and TRBJ2-5, is SAVISQKPSRDICQRGTSLTIQCQVDSQVTMMFWYRQQPGQSLTLIATANQGSEATYESGFVIDKFPISRPNLTFSTLTVSNMSPEDSSIYLCSVTFPSGGTQETQYFGPGTRLLVL.

The V call is TRBV4-2, the J call TRBJ2-2; TRBD2 aligns across 10 bases. The length of the CDR3 is 17 residues. Trimming cost V 3 bases and J 0 bases; bases outside gene matches: 4. CDR1 is LGHNA, CDR2 YNFKEQ, per germline. CDR3 residues: CASSHPLAGANTGELFF. In nucleotides, the CDR3 is TGTGCCAGCAGCCACCCCCTAGCGGGAGCGAACACCGGGGAGCTGTTTTTT.

A few counts support this clone. The chain has TRBV19 and TRBJ1-1, with D hard to call. Germline V CDR1 and CDR2: LNHDA, SQIVND (reference sequence). V was pared by 5 bases and J by 1 base, with 8 bases between. This CDR3 is 13 amino acids long. CDR3 residues: CASSATENTEAFF. CDR3 DNA: TGTGCCAGTAGTGCGACTGAGAACACTGAAGCTTTCTTT.

This clone was detected only a few times. The chain is built from TRBV28 and TRBJ1-1; D uncertain. V dropped 7 bases and J dropped 1 base, with 4 bases sitting between them. CDR1 and CDR2 from the germline V gene are MDHEN and SYDVKM. This CDR3 comprises 11 residues. CDR3 amino acids: CASTENTEAFF. In DNA, the CDR3 is TGTGCCAGCACAGAGAACACTGAAGCTTTCTTT. Full variable domain (rest looked up from reference TRBV28 and TRBJ1-1): DVKVTQSSRYLVKRTGEKVFLECVQDMDHENMFWYRQDPGLGLRLIYFSYDVKMKEKGDIPEGYSVSREKKERFSLILESASTNQTSMYLCASTENTEAFFGQGTRLTVV.

CDR3 coding DNA: TGTGCCACCAGCAGAACCGGGAATTCACCCCTCCACTTT. Encoded protein: CATSRTGNSPLHF. The chain has TRBV15 and TRBJ1-6; D is ambiguous. The CDR3 is 13 residues long. Germline lookup yields CDR1 LNHNV and CDR2 YYDKDF (reference sequence). Between the trimmed V and J ends, which lost 2 bases and 7 bases, there was a span of 6 bases.

The rearrangement links TRBV5-4 to TRBJ1-2; 11 positions match TRBD1. The CDR3 runs to 13 residues. Germline lookup yields CDR1 SGHNT and CDR2 YYREEE (reference sequence). The V segment lost 6 bases and the J segment 8 bases; nucleotides outside the gene matches: 6. CDR3 in amino acids: CASTGQGASGYTF. CDR3 DNA: TGTGCCAGCACCGGACAGGGGGCCAGCGGCTACACCTTC.

This chain uses TRBV7-2 with TRBJ1-6, with unresolved D. Germline loops: CDR1 SGHTA, CDR2 FQGNSA. The CDR3 spans 14 residues. Trimming left V 4 bases short and J 5 bases short, with 9 bases between. The CDR3 reads CASSSRRDNSPLHF. CDR3 nucleotide sequence: TGTGCCAGCAGCTCCCGGCGGGATAATTCACCCCTCCACTTT.

This rearrangement joins TRBV11-3 to TRBJ2-1; 9 nucleotides match TRBD1. This CDR3 has 15 amino acids. Losses at the gene ends were 0 bases for V and 4 bases for J; bases not matched to a gene: 1. Germline loops: CDR1 SGHNT, CDR2 YENEEA. CDR3 bases: TGTGCCAGCAGCTTAGAAGGGACAGGGTACAATGAGCAGTTCTTC. This translates into CASSLEGTGYNEQFF.